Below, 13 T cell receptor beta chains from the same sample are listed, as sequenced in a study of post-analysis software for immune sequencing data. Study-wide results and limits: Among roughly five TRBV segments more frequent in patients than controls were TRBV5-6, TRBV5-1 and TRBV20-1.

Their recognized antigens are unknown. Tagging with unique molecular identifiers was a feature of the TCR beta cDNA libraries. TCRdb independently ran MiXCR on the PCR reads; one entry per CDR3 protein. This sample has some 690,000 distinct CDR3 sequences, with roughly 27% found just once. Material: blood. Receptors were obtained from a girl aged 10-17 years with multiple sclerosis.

The chain's CDR3 is CASSSPHRGAYEQYF. The CDR3 coding sequence is TGTGCCAGCAGTTCTCCGCACAGGGGGGCTTACGAGCAGTACTTC. The V call is TRBV6-4, the J call TRBJ2-7, with TRBD1 identical over 8 bases. CDR3 size: 15 residues. Germline-derived CDR1 and CDR2 are MRHNA and SNTAGT. With 5 bases clipped from V and 4 bases from J, the junction kept 10 bases outside the gene matches.

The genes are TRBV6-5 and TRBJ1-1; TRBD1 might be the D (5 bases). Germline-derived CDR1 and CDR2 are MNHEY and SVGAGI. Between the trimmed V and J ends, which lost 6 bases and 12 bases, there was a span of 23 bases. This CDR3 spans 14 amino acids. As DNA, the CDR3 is TGTGCCAGCAGGTCAATCGGGGTACAGGCCCCTTCTTTCTTT. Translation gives CASRSIGVQAPSFF.

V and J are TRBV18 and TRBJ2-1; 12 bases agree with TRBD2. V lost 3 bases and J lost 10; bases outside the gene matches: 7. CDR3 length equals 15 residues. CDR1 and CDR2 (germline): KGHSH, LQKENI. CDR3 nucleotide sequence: TGTGCCAGCTCACCGCGACTAGCGGGAGCTGTCGAGCAGTTCTTC. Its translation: CASSPRLAGAVEQFF.

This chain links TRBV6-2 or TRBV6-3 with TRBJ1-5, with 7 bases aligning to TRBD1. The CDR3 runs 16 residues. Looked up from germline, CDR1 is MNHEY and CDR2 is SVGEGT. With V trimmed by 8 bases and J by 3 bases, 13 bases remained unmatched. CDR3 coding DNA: TGTGCCAGCGGCAACCGGGACAGCCAAATCAATCAGCCCCAGCATTTT. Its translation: CASGNRDSQINQPQHF.

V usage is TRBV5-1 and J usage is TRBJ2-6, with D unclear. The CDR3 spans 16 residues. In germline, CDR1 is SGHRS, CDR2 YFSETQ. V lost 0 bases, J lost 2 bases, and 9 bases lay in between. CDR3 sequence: CASSLAIGTGANVLTF. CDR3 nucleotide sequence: TGCGCCAGCAGCTTGGCAATAGGGACTGGGGCCAACGTCCTGACTTTC.

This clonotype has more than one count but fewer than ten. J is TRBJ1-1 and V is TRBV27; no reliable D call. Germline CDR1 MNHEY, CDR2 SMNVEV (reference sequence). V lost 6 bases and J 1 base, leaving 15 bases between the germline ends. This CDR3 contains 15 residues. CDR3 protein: CASSRRRTQNTEAFF. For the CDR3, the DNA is TGTGCCAGCAGCCGACGACGGACTCAGAACACTGAAGCTTTCTTT.

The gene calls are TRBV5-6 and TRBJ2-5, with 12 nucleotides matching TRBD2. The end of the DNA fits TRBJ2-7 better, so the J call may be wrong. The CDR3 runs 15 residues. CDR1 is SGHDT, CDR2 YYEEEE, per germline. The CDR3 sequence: CASSLGLAGDPEQYF. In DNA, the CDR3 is TGTGCCAGCAGCTTGGGACTAGCGGGAGATCCCGAGCAGTACTTC.

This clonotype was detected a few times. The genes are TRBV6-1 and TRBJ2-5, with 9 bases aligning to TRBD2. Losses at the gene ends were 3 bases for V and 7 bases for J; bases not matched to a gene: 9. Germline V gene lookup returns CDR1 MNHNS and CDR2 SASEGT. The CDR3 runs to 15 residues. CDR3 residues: CASSDLAGFRGTQYF. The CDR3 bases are TGTGCCAGCAGTGACCTAGCGGGGTTCCGGGGGACCCAGTACTTC.

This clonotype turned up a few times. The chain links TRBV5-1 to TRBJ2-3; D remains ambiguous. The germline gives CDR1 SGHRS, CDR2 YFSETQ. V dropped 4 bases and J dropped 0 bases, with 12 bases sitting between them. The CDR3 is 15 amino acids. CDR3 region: CASSSTQLSTDTQYF. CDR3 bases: TGCGCCAGCAGCAGTACACAGCTTAGCACAGATACGCAGTATTTT.

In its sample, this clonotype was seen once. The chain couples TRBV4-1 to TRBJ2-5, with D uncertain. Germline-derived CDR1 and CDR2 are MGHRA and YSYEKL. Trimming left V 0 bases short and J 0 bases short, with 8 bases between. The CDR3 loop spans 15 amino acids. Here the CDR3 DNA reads TGCGCCAGCAGCCAAGAATGGGCAGACCAAGAGACCCAGTACTTC. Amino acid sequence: CASSQEWADQETQYF.

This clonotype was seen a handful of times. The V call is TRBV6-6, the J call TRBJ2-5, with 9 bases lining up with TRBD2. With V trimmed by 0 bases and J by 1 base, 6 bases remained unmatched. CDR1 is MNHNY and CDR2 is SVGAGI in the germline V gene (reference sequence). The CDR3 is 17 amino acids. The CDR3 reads CASSYSGSGGPQETQYF. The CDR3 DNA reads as TGTGCCAGCAGTTACTCGGGTAGCGGGGGCCCCCAAGAGACCCAGTACTTC.

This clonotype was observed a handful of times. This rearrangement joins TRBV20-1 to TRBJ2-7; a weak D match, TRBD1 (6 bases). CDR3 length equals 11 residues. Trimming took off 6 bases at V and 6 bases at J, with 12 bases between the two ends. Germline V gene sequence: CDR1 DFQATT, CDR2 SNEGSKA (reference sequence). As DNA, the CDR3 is TGCAGTGCCACCCCAGGGGTCGAGCAGTACTTC. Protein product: CSATPGVEQYF.

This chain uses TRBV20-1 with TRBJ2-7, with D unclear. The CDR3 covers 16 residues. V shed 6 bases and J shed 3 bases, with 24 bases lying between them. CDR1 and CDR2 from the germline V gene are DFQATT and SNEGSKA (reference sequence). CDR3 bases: TGCAGTGCACGACGGTCCAAACTCCCTCCGGACTACGAGCAGTACTTC. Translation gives CSARRSKLPPDYEQYF.